One T cell receptor beta chain is described in this entry. Which antigen it targets is not known. No base-level quality is on record; no much larger clone is a single base apart. The cohort comprised some 680 healthy bone marrow donors. At the time of sampling, all cohort members were nominally healthy, though unrecorded immune exposures were likely present. The donor tested CMV seropositive and was one of the 289 seropositive cohort members. A peripheral blood sample was collected from each donor, and TCR beta sequencing was performed on peripheral blood mononuclear cells. The Qiagen DNeasy Blood Extraction Kit was used to extract genomic DNA from the blood cell samples. This entry is derived from a study of cytomegalovirus exposure and HLA in healthy donors (dated by TCRdb to 2015 to 2018). About the study as a whole: In an earlier analysis of some 550 of the donors, 250 to 350 Gb of sequence data and some 120 million unique TCR beta sequences from about 190 million T cells were reported. The study aimed to test whether signatures of past pathogen exposure could be identified by cataloging public T cell receptors. Donor age, sex, ethnicity and CMV serostatus were collected together with the repertoire data. Among roughly 400 genotyped donors of the cohort, an average of roughly 240,000 unique TCR beta nucleotide sequences were sequenced per donor, 15% to 20% of them non-productive. A later analysis re-examined previously published TCR beta repertoires from roughly 650 donors and added high-resolution HLA genotyping to investigate patterns of TCR occurrence. Typing coverage differed by locus: A, B, C, DRB1 and DQB1 were typed in about 620-640 donors, DQA1 in about 500, DPA1 in over 600, and DPB1 in just under 490. An earlier analysis of approximately 640 of the donors applied high-throughput TCR beta sequencing to assess whether each TCR beta V gene segment acted as functional or pseudogenic. The later analysis used no new phenotypic data to find candidate immune exposures, relying instead on TCR beta sequences and their occurrence across donors. To predict cytomegalovirus infection status, the study combined high-throughput TCR immunosequencing, statistical association of individual TCRs with disease status, and machine learning. A separate validation cohort of 90 to 150 different subjects was used in addition to the roughly 700-subject first cohort. A later genetic analysis used genome-wide SNP genotypes for about 60% of the roughly 700 donors, treating that subset as a discovery cohort. Roughly 300 gigabases of sequencing data and about 92 million unique TCR sequences made up an early release that covered 500 to 650 HLA-typed donors. Every discovery cohort repertoire had been produced on one sequencing platform. The study profiled the T cell repertoires of some 610 subjects by immunosequencing and related them to cytomegalovirus serostatus. Among the roughly 410 genotyped donors, more than 70% belonged to the genetic ancestry cluster associated with self-reported Caucasian donors. Because of strong linkage in the cohort, 4 to 6 DR-DQ haplotypes were treated as single units for association and clustering. Both class I and class II loci were covered by HLA typing, at four-digit resolution.

Summary of the overall study and its limitations: A later analysis reported that several top co-occurrence clusters appeared linked to parvovirus B19, influenza, CMV and Epstein-Barr virus. Correlated functional status among segregating V segments might be attributable to linkage disequilibrium, but an unknown experimental factor could not be ruled out. According to a later analysis, most CMV-associated TCR beta chains appeared to be HLA-restricted, and the HLA associations seemed to be driven largely by CMV exposure. Across donors, most TCR sequences were observed very rarely, whereas some public TCRs were present in many individuals. Over 15 rarely observed V segments, including chromosome 9 orphons, were excluded from the earlier analysis of about 500 of the donors because counts were too low. A later analysis found that HLA-associated TCR beta chains were more clonally expanded and had lower generation probabilities than equally common non-associated chains. In a later genetic analysis, fewer N-insertions in productive TCRs were reported among donors in an Asian-associated ancestry cluster than the roughly 710-donor mean. An association between a missense DCLRE1C variant and V-gene and J-gene trimming of TCR beta chains was found in a later genetic analysis and replicated in an independent cohort. When HLA alleles, especially DR and DQ, strongly co-occurred, TCR associations were difficult to assign to individual alleles. Because HLA typing was missing for some donors at each locus, association tests included only the typed subset. Specific HLA alleles were associated with 15,000 to 20,000 TCR beta sequences at a false discovery rate of 0.05 in a later analysis. In this cohort, only TCR beta chains were sequenced, and detectable features were limited by the absence of alpha or paired-chain data. The authors suggested that the approach could potentially be generalized to other disease states and immunological phenotypes. The only immune exposure information available for the cohort was CMV serostatus. In a later analysis, TCR association rates were found to vary across HLA loci, with the most associated TCRs seen for DRB1 alleles and the fewest for HLA-C alleles. In vitro tests confirmed that a few of the cytomegalovirus-associated TCR beta chains recognize cytomegalovirus antigens. The presence/absence analyses assumed that sequencing depth was roughly uniform across donors, and that assumption may not be true. In both the original and validation cohorts, the classifier was reported to diagnose cytomegalovirus status with high specificity and sensitivity. A cluster of highly shared sequence variants was judged likely to be a technical artifact of the sequencing pipeline. The study gave a list of around 170 TCR beta chains associated with cytomegalovirus. A further reported finding was that TCR beta sequences accurately predicted the HLA-A and HLA-B alleles for most subjects in the first cohort. In an earlier analysis of roughly 560 of the donors, most TCR beta V segments were observed in productive rearrangements about 87% or about 30% of the time, broadly matching IMGT annotations.

Libraries were prepared through the immunoSEQ multiplex PCR assay. The multiplex PCR relied on a mix of 60 forward primers for TCR Vbeta segments and 13 reverse primers for TCR Jbeta segments. The CDR3 region of rearranged TCR beta genes was amplified from genomic DNA by a multiplex PCR assay. Amplified TCR beta libraries were sequenced as 87-base-pair reads on the Illumina HiSeq System. As for the original processing: Across the 670 or so repertoires, a later analysis counted tens of millions of unique TCR beta chains, about 10 million of which were shared by at least two donors. Raw reads were error-corrected and collapsed into unique sequences by a nearest-neighbor algorithm in which closely related sequences were merged to remove PCR and sequencing errors. Alignment of CDR3 sequences to IMGT reference sequences was used to assign V, D and J gene segments. For a sequence to be retained, a match of at least six nucleotides to both a V gene segment and a J gene segment was required. Rearrangements were called productive when the CDR3 lacked stop codons and stayed in frame with V and J; all others were non-productive. Following IMGT convention, CDR3 was defined as the stretch from the second conserved V-encoded cysteine to the conserved J-encoded phenylalanine. In an earlier analysis of just under 600 of the donors, sequences lacking an unambiguous match to a single V gene segment were excluded. An earlier analysis of approximately 590 of the donors called V segments functional above 56.7% productive rearrangements and segregating when the between-donor standard deviation exceeded 5%. To diagnose cytomegalovirus status from the catalog of TCR beta chain sequences, a statistical classification framework was built. V and J gene assignment, in a later analysis, came from comparing TCR nucleotide sequences with IMGT/GENE-DB human TR gene sequences. Using the TCRdist pipeline, a later analysis assigned CDR3 sequences along with most-parsimonious VDJ recombination scenarios. In a later analysis, each TCR beta chain was defined by its CDR3 amino acid sequence together with its V-gene family, and reads lacking a unique V-gene family were excluded. A later analysis removed several hundred highly shared, low-generation-probability nucleotide sequences to deal with suspected cross-contamination and a sequencing artifact. In a later analysis, a clonal expansion index was calculated for each public chain from normalized within-repertoire ranks of inferred template counts. A later analysis computed generation probabilities with a VDJ recombination model fitted to out-of-frame rearrangements, and checked the results against IGoR. A later analysis scored TCR-TCR, TCR-HLA and TCR-CMV co-occurrence with hypergeometric tests, applying a repertoire-size bias correction to TCR pairs. A later analysis estimated false discovery rates by permuting HLA or CMV assignments 20 times. In a later analysis, co-occurring TCRs were grouped with DBSCAN, and TCRdist sequence similarity was added when clustering was performed within HLA-allele-positive subsets. Repertoires with fewer than 30,000 or more than 120,000 public chains, plus five repertoires with anomalous nucleotide sharing, were excluded from co-occurrence clustering. Drawn from immuneACCESS, this table holds only the in-frame rearrangements with V and J called that TCRdb kept. Clones are partly lost; checked studies trace under half to an unresolved V gene and leave the rest unexplained. V and J calls and clone size are given by that table; D and trimming were obtained from the DNA. In this sample the table shows 95,000 to 150,000 clones, roughly 80% of which occur a single time. The top ten hold under 5% of the sample.

Source material: PBMCs. The sequence was collected from a man younger than 35 in good health and CMV-seropositive.

The CDR3 amino acid sequence is: CASSRRQGFSGELFF. The DNA sequence follows: TGTGCCAGCAGTCGGAGACAGGGTTTTAGCGGGGAGCTGTTTTTT. The sequence links TRBV2 to TRBJ2-2, with 7 bases aligning to TRBD1. The CDR3 goes from the cysteine to the phenylalanine over 15 residues. CDR3 DNA is the only sequence kept; it has 45 bases, read in frame from the first base. The germline V gene specifies SNHLY as CDR1 and FYNNEI as CDR2. Compared with germline, V lacks 5 bases and J lacks 7 bases; bases without a gene match: 10.